Given below is one T cell receptor (beta chain) in context. This entry belongs to a study of blood T cell repertoires in COVID-19. The table came from immunoSEQ multiplex PCR; TCRdb's copy has only in-frame clones and leaves some out. The table shows tens of thousands of clones, with roughly 90% occurring only once. In germline, CDR1 is SQVTM, CDR2 ANQGSEA. The CDR3 is 16 residues long. V shed 4 bases and J 0 bases; nucleotides not matched to a gene: 6. The chain employs TRBV29-1 and TRBJ1-1; 12 bases map to TRBD1. This clonotype was obtained from a human donor in a cohort sampled during active COVID-19. Sequenced sample: peripheral blood. The CDR3 protein is CSVAGTGGSMNTEAFF. The CDR3 bases are TGCAGCGTTGCAGGGACAGGGGGCTCAATGAACACTGAAGCTTTCTTT.